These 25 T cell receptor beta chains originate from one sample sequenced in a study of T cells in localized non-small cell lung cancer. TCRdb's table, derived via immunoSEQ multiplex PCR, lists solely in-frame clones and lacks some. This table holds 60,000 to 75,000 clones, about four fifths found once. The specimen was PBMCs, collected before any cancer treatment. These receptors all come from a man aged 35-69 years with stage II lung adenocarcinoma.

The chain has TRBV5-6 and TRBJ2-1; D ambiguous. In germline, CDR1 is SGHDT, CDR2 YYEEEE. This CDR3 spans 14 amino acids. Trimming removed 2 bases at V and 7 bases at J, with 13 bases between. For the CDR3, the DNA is TGTGCCAGCAGCTTACTTAAGGTGTTGAATGAGCAGTTCTTC. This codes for CASSLLKVLNEQFF.

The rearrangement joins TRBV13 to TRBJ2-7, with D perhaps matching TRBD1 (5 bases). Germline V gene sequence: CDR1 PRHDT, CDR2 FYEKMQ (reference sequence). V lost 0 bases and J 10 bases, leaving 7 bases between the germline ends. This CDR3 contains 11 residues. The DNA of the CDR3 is TGTGCCAGCAGCTTAGGGCAGGGACAGTACTTC. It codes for CASSLGQGQYF.

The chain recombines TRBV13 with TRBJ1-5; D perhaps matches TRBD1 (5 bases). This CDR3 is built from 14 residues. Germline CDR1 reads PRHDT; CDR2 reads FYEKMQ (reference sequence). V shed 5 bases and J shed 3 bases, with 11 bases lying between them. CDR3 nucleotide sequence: TGTGCCAGCAGCCCGGGGGGTCTCAATCAGCCCCAGCATTTT. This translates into CASSPGGLNQPQHF. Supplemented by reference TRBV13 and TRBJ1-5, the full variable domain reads AAGVIQSPRHLIKEKRETATLKCYPIPRHDTVYWYQQGPGQDPQFLISFYEKMQSDKGSIPDRFSAQQFSDYHSELNMSSLELGDSALYFCASSPGGLNQPQHFGDGTRLSIL.

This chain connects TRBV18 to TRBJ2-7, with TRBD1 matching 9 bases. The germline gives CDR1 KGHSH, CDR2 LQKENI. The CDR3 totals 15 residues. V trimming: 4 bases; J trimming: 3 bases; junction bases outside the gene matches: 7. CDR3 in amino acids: CASSRYTGGVYEQYF. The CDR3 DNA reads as TGTGCCAGCTCACGCTACACAGGGGGCGTCTACGAGCAGTACTTC. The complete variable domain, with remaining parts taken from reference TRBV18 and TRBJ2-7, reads NAGVMQNPRHLVRRRGQEARLRCSPMKGHSHVYWYRQLPEEGLKFMVYLQKENIIDESGMPKERFSAEFPKEGPSILRIQQVVRGDSAAYFCASSRYTGGVYEQYFGPGTRLTVT.

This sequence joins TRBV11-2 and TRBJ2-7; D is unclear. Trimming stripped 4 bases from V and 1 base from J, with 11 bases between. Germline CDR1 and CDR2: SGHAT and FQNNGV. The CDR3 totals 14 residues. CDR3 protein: CASSYRLSSYEQYF. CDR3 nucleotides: TGTGCCAGCAGCTACCGGTTATCATCCTACGAGCAGTACTTC.

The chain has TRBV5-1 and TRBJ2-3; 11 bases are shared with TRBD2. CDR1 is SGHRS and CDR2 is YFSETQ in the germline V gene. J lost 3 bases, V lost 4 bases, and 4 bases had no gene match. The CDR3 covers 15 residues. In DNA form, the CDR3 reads TGCGCCAGCAGCCCGATAGCGGGAGGGACAGATACGCAGTATTTT. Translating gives CASSPIAGGTDTQYF.

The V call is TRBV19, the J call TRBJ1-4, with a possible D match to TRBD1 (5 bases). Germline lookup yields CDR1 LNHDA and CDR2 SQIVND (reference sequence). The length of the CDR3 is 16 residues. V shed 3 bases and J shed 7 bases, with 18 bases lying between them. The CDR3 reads CASSISSRVPAEKLFF. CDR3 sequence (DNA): TGTGCCAGTAGTATTTCCTCCAGGGTGCCGGCTGAAAAACTGTTTTTT.

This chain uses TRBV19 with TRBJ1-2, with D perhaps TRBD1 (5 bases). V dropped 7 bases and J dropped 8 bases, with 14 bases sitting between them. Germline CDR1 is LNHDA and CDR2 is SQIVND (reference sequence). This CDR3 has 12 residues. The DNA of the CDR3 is TGTGCCAGTACTGCGGGGGGTCGCGGCTACACCTTC. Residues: CASTAGGRGYTF.

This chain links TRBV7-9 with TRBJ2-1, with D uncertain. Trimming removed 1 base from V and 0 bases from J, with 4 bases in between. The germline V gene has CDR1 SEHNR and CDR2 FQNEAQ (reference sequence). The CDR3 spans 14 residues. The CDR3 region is CASSLDTSYNEQFF. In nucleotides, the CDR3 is TGTGCCAGCAGCTTAGACACCTCCTACAATGAGCAGTTCTTC.

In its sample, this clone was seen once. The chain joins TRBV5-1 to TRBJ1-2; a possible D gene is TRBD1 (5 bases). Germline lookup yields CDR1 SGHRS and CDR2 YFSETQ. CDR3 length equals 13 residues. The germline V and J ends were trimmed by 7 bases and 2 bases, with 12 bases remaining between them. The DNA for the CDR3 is TGCGCCAGCGCCAGGGAGGGAAACTATGGCTACACCTTC. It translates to CASAREGNYGYTF. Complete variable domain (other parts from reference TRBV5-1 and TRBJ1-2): KAGVTQTPRYLIKTRGQQVTLSCSPISGHRSVSWYQQTPGQGLQFLFEYFSETQRNKGNFPGRFSGRQFSNSRSEMNVSTLELGDSALYLCASAREGNYGYTFGSGTRLTVV.

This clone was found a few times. CDR3 region: CSVGNAGGYTF. The CDR3 DNA reads as TGCAGCGTTGGGAACGCGGGAGGCTACACCTTC. This chain connects TRBV29-1 to TRBJ1-2; D gene uncertain. The CDR3 totals 11 residues. V was trimmed by 4 bases and J by 8 bases, leaving 11 bases between them. Germline CDR1 reads SQVTM; CDR2 reads ANQGSEA.

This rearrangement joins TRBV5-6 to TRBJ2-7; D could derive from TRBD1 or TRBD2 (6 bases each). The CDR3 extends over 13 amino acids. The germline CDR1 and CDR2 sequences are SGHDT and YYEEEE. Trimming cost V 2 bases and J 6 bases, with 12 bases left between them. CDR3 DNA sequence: TGTGCCAGCAGCTTAACCGGGGGCGCCGAGCAGTACTTC. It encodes CASSLTGGAEQYF.

The CDR3 sequence: CASSGRGNQPQHF. The CDR3 bases are TGTGCCAGCAGTGGGAGGGGAAATCAGCCCCAGCATTTT. The chain recombines TRBV6-1 with TRBJ1-5; TRBD1 might be the D (5 bases). The CDR3 consists of 13 residues. V was trimmed by 4 bases and J by 4 bases, leaving 8 bases between them. CDR1 is MNHNS, CDR2 SASEGT, per germline.

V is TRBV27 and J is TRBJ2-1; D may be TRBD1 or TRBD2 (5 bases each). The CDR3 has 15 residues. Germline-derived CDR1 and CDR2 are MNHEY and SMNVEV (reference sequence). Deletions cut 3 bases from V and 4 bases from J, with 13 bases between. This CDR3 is CASSLLGVGYNEQFF. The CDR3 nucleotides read TGTGCCAGCAGTTTGTTGGGGGTGGGATACAATGAGCAGTTCTTC.

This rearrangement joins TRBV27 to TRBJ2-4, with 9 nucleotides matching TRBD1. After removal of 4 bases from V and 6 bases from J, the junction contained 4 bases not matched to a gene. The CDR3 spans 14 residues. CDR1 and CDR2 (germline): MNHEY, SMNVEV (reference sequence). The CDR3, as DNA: TGTGCCAGCAGTTGGACGGGACAGGGAAACATTCAGTACTTC. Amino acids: CASSWTGQGNIQYF.

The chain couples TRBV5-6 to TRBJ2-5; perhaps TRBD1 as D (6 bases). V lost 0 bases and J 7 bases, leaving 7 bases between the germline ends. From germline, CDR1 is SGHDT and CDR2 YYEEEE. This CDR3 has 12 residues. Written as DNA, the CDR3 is TGTGCCAGCAGCTTGGACAGGGCGACCCAGTACTTC. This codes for CASSLDRATQYF.

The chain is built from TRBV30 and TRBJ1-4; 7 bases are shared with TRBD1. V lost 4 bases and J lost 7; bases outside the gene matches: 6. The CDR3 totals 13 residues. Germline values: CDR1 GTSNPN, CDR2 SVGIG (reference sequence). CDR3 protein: CAWNDRAGEKLFF. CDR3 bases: TGTGCCTGGAACGACAGGGCCGGTGAAAAACTGTTTTTT.

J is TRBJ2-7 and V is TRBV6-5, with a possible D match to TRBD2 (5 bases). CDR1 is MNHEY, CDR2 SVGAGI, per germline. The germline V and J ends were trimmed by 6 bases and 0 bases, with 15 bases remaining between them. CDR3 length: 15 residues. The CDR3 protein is CASRSRARASYEQYF. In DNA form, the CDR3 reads TGTGCCAGCAGATCGCGGGCTCGGGCCTCCTACGAGCAGTACTTC.

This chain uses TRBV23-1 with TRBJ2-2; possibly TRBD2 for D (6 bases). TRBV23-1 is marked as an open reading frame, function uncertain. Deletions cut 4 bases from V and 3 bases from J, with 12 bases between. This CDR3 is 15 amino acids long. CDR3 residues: CASSPSREYTGELFF. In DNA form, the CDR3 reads TGCGCCAGCAGTCCATCCCGGGAGTACACCGGGGAGCTGTTTTTT.

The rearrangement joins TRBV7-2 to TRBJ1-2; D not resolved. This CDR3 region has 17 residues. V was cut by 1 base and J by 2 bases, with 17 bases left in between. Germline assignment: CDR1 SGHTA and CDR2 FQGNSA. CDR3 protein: CASSLGASGPSNYGYTF. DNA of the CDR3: TGTGCCAGCAGCTTAGGGGCGTCAGGACCGTCAAACTATGGCTACACCTTC.

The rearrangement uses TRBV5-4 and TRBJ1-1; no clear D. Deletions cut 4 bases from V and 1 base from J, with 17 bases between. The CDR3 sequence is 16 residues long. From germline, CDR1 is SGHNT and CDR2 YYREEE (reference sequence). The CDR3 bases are TGTGCCAGCAGCACGTATAGCGGGGTGGGGAACACTGAAGCTTTCTTT. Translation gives CASSTYSGVGNTEAFF.

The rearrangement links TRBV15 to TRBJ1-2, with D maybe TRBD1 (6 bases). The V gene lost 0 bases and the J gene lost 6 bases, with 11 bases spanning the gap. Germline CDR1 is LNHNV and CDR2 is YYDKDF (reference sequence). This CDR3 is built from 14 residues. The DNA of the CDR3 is TGTGCCACCAGCAGAGATAAGGGGGGGGATGGCTACACCTTC. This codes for CATSRDKGGDGYTF.

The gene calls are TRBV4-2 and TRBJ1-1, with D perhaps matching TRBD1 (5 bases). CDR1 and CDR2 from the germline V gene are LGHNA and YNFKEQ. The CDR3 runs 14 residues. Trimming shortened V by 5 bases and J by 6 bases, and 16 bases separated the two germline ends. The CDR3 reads CASSGFSGAAEAFF. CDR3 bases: TGTGCCAGCAGCGGGTTCAGCGGGGCTGCTGAAGCTTTCTTT.

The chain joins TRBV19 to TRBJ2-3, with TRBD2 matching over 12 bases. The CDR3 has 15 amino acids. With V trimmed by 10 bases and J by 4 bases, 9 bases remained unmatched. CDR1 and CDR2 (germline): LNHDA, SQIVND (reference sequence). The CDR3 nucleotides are TGTGCCACCCGGCCTAGCGGGAGGGAGGCAGATACGCAGTATTTT. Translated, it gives CATRPSGREADTQYF.

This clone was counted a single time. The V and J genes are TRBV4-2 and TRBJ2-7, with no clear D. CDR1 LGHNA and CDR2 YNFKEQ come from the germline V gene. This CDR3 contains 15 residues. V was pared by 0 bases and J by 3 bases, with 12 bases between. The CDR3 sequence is CASSQDWQAYYEQYF. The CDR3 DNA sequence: TGTGCCAGCAGCCAAGACTGGCAGGCCTACTACGAGCAGTACTTC.